This TCR beta chain stems from a study of blood T cell repertoires in COVID-19. About the study: The origin of the acute and convalescent COVID-19 samples was the United States, Italy and Spain.

This clone was seen repeatedly, ten times or more. Distinct nucleotide sequences in the sample also encode this CDR3. Enrollees, about 18 to 95 years old, lived in 20 to 25 US areas. What the recovered Cohort 3 donors had was two negative PCRs, clearance, or symptom resolution. Clones were sequenced by immunoSEQ multiplex PCR, and TCRdb holds only the in-frame ones, with some missing. This repertoire shows about 380,000 clones, around 87% found once; its top ten account for roughly 1.4%. Germline V gene sequence: CDR1 KGHDR, CDR2 SFDVKD. CDR3 size: 11 residues. The V and J ends lost 3 bases and 5 bases respectively, with 3 bases between them.

The genes are TRBV24-1 and TRBJ1-2; no firm D call. Sequenced: PBMCs or T cells enriched from blood (not recorded which). This TCR was sampled from a man in his thirties or forties who had recovered from COVID-19. The CDR3 loop is CATSDTYGYTF. CDR3 DNA sequence: TGTGCCACCAGTGATACATATGGCTACACCTTC.